The T cell receptor beta chain under discussion was sequenced for a study of read filtering for tumor transcriptome and immune sequencing. Overall study context: Mean patient age was approximately 71 years, range roughly 40 to 80; around 17 male, around 15 female. By R-ISS, stages I, II and III held about 8, 15 and 7 patients. RNA-seq yielded only about 75 to 1,400 TCR reads, IR-seq about 4 to 10.27 million.

Study results and caveats: The CD138-negative fraction was mixed bone marrow immune cells, not pure T cells.

The CDR3 extends over 14 amino acids. Germline V gene sequence: CDR1 LGHDT, CDR2 YNNKEL (reference sequence). Trimming removed 8 bases at V and 2 bases at J, with 12 bases between. From roughly 400 ng of RNA, a library with molecular barcoded alpha/delta and beta/gamma adaptors was made. TCRdb re-analysed the reads in MiXCR, keeping a single row per CDR3 protein. Among fewer than 150,000 distinct CDR3 sequences listed, 13% were seen once. This clonotype has ten or more counts. Antigen specificity is unknown. This TCR came from a donor at least 40 years old with multiple myeloma. The chain recombines TRBV3-1 with TRBJ2-2; D gene ambiguous. Source material: a population of CD138-negative cells sorted from bone marrow. The CDR3 protein is CASSLLTNTGELFF. CDR3 DNA: TGTGCCAGCTCCTTACTGACAAACACCGGGGAGCTGTTTTTT.